A selection of T cell receptor beta chains follows, all from one sample in a study of cytomegalovirus exposure and HLA in healthy donors. Assay used: immunoSEQ multiplex PCR; TCRdb lists only in-frame clones, some missing. The table has about 130,000 clones, more than 80% seen once; the top ten hold 5.5% to 7.5%. Sequencing used PBMCs. These receptors all come from a woman aged 40-49 years in good health and CMV-seropositive. The CDR3 runs from the conserved cysteine through the conserved F or W. D genes are given only for firm matches. A row's size may be missing; if present it is once, few, many or a size class.

TGTGCCAGCAGTTTGGAGGGGGCTATTTACGAGCAGTACTTC | CASSLEGAIYEQYF | TRBJ2-7 | NA | TRBV27 | NA
TGTGCCAGCAGTACACGGGGGGATCCTAGCACAGATACGCAGTATTTT | CASSTRGDPSTDTQYF | TRBJ2-3 | few | TRBV28 | TRBD2
TGCGCCAGCAGCGCCCAGGATCCCACAGATACGCAGTATTTT | CASSAQDPTDTQYF | TRBJ2-3 | NA | TRBV5-1 | NA
TGTGCCAGCCACCCCGGGGGGGGTTATGGCTACACCTTC | CASHPGGGYGYTF | TRBJ1-2 | once | TRBV27 | NA
TGCGCCAGCAGCTTCAGCGGGGGGCGGAACACCGGGGAGCTGTTTTTT | CASSFSGGRNTGELFF | TRBJ2-2 | NA | TRBV5-1 | TRBD2
TGTGCCAGCAGCATTAGCGGGAGCAGTCGCGAGCAGTACTTC | CASSISGSSREQYF | TRBJ2-7 | NA | TRBV28 | TRBD2
TGCAGCGCCGCCCCCGGGACAGGGCGTGGCTACACCTTC | CSAAPGTGRGYTF | TRBJ1-2 | few | TRBV29-1 | TRBD1
TGTGCCAGTAGTTGGGGGGCAACTAATGAAAAACTGTTTTTT | CASSWGATNEKLFF | TRBJ1-4 | once | TRBV19 | NA
TGTGCCAGCTCACCAGGGACAGGGGTTCAGCCCCAGCATTTT | CASSPGTGVQPQHF | TRBJ1-5 | NA | TRBV18 | TRBD1
TGTGCCAGCAGCCAACCCGGGACAGGGGGATACGAGCAGTACTTC | CASSQPGTGGYEQYF | TRBJ2-7 | NA | TRBV5-4 | TRBD1
TGTGCCACCCTCATCACTAGGGAAACTGAAGCTTTCTTT | CATLITRETEAFF | TRBJ1-1 | once | TRBV10-3 | NA
TGTGCCAGCAGTTCCTATATAAACTCAGGCTATGGCTACACCTTC | CASSSYINSGYGYTF | TRBJ1-2 | NA | TRBV27 | NA
TGTGCCAGCAGCGGGAGCGGGAGGAGGTTGGACGAGCAGTACTTC | CASSGSGRRLDEQYF | TRBJ2-7 | once | TRBV9 | TRBD2
TGTGCCAGCAGTCCTCCTCGACAGCGCAATCAGCCCCAGCATTTT | CASSPPRQRNQPQHF | TRBJ1-5 | NA | TRBV28 | NA
TGTGCCAGCAGGCCACCGGGACTAATCGGCTACGAGCAGTGCTTC | CASRPPGLIGYEQCF | TRBJ2-7 | NA | TRBV11-2 | TRBD2